This T cell receptor (beta chain) was sequenced for a study of tumor-infiltrating lymphocytes in primary liver carcinoma. Study results and caveats: Tumor-adjacent and tumor-blood pairs overlapped less than tumor region pairs did. Presence in all five tumor regions was observed for only about 7.5-24% of top clones.

In the case of this clonotype: Its antigen is unknown. At one boundary the junction diverges from the germline segment, which might be a read error.

A constant-region primer primed TCR beta cDNA synthesis from 450 to 550 ng of total RNA. ARM-PCR, slightly modified, supplied the TCR beta libraries through three nested multiplex PCR rounds. Two initial PCR rounds of about 9 cycles each paired TRBV1-TRBV30 forward primers with a C-beta reverse primer. From the multiplex PCR reads, TCRdb called clonotypes with MiXCR, one entry per CDR3 protein. The data contain under 45,000 distinct CDR3 sequences, about 73% of them singletons. Unsorted bulk tissue of roughly 17-33 mg yielded co-extracted RNA and DNA. Those patients suffered from chronic HBV infection and were treatment-naive. All of the tumor samples contained over 75% viable tumor cells. Looked up from germline, CDR1 is MNHNY and CDR2 is SVGAGI (reference sequence). This CDR3 comprises 16 residues.

V is TRBV6-6 and J is TRBJ1-2; D uncertain. This clonotype was sampled from a man aged 35 to 55 with primary liver carcinoma and hepatitis B virus infection. Sequencing input: liver tumor tissue from sampling region 2. Subset in this sample: tumor region T2, inferior pole. The CDR3 is CASGEGPAGGEYGYTF. Written as DNA, the CDR3 is TGTGCCAGCGGCGAAGGTCCGGCCGGAGGAGAATATGGCTACACCTTT.